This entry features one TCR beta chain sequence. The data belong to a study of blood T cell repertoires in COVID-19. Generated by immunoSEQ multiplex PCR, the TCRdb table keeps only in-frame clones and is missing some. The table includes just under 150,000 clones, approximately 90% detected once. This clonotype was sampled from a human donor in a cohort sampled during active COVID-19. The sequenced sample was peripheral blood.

The CDR3 DNA reads TGCGCCAGCAGCTTGGGACTAGCGGGGGTACCTATCGAGCAGTACTTC. Translated: CASSLGLAGVPIEQYF. V is TRBV5-1 and J is TRBJ2-7, with 12 bases fitting TRBD2. The CDR3 is 16 residues long. Germline CDR1 reads SGHRS; CDR2 reads YFSETQ. V shed 0 bases, J shed 6 bases, and the junction held 7 bases outside the gene matches.